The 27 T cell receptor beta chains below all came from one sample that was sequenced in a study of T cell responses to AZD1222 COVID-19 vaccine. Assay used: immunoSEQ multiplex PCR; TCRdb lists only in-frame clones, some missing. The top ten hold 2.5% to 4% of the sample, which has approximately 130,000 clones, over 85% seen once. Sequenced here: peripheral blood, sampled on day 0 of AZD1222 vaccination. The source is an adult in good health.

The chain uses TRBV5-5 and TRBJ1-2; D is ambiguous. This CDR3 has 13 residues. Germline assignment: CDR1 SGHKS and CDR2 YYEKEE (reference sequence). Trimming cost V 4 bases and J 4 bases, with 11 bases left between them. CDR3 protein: CASSEGDGYGYTF. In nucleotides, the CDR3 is TGTGCCAGCAGCGAAGGTGACGGCTATGGCTACACCTTC. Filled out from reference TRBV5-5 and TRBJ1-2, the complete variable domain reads DAGVTQSPTHLIKTRGQQVTLRCSPISGHKSVSWYQQVLGQGPQFIFQYYEKEERGRGNFPDRFSARQFPNYSSELNVNALLLGDSALYLCASSEGDGYGYTFGSGTRLTVV.

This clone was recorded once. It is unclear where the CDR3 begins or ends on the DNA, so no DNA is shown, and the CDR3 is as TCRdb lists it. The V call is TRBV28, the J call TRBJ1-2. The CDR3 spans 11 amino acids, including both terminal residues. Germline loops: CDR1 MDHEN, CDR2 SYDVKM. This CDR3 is CASSFGAGTTF.

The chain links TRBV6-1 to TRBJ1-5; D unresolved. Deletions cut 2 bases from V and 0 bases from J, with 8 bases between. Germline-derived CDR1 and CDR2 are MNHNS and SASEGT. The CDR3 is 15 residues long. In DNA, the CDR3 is TGTGCCAGCAGTGAAACAAGGAGTAGCAATCAGCCCCAGCATTTT. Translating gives CASSETRSSNQPQHF.

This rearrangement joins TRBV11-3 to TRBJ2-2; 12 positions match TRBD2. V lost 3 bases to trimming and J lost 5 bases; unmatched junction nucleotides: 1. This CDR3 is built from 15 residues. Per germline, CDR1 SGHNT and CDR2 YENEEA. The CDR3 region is CASSFLAGGTGELFF. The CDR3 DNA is TGTGCCAGCAGCTTTCTAGCGGGAGGGACCGGGGAGCTGTTTTTT.

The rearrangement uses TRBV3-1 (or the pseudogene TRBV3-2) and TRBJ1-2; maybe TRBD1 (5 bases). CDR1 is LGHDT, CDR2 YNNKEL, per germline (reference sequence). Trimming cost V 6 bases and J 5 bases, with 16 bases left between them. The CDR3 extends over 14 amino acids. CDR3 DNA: TGTGCCAGCAGAGCGACAGATTCCTCTTATGGCTACACCTTC. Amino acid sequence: CASRATDSSYGYTF.

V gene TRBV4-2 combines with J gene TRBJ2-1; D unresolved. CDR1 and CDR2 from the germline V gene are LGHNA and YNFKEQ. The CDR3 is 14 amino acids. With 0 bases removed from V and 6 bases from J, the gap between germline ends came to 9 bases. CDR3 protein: CASSQDMGSNEQFF. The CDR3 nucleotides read TGTGCCAGCAGCCAAGATATGGGGTCCAATGAGCAGTTCTTC.

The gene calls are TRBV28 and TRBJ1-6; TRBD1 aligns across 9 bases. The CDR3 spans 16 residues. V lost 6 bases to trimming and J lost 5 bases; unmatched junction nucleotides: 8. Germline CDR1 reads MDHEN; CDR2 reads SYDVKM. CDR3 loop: CASRLGGQGHNSPLHF. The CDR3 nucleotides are TGTGCCAGCAGGCTGGGGGGACAGGGACATAATTCACCCCTCCACTTT.

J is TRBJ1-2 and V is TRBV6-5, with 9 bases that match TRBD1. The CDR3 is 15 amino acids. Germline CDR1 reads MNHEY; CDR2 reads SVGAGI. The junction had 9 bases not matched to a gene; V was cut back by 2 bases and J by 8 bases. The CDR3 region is CASSYGYRGPSGYTF. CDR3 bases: TGTGCCAGCAGTTACGGTTACAGGGGGCCGTCCGGCTACACCTTC.

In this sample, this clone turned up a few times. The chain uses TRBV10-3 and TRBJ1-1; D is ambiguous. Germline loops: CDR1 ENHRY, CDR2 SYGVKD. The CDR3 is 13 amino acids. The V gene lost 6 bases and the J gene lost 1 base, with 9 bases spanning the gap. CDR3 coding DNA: TGTGCCATCAGGTTACAAACGAACACTGAAGCTTTCTTT. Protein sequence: CAIRLQTNTEAFF.

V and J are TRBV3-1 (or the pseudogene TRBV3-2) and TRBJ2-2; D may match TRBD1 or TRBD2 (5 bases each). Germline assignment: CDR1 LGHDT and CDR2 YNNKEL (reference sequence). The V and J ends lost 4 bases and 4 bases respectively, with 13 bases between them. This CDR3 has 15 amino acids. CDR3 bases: TGTGCCAGCAGCCGGACACCCGCGGGCACCGGGGAGCTGTTTTTT. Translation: CASSRTPAGTGELFF.

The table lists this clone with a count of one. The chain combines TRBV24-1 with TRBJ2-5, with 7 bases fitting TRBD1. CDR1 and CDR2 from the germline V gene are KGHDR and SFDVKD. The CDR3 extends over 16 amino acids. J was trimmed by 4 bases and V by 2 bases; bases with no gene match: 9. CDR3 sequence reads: CATSDSITGVGETQYF. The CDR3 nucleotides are TGTGCCACCAGTGATTCCATAACAGGGGTAGGAGAGACCCAGTACTTC.

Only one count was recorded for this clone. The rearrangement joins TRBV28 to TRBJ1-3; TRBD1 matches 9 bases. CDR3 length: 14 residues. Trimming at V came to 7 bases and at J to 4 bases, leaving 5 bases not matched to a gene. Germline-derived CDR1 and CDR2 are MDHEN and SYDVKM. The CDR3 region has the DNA TGTGCCAGCACCCCGGACAGGGGAGGAAACACCATATATTTT. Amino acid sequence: CASTPDRGGNTIYF.

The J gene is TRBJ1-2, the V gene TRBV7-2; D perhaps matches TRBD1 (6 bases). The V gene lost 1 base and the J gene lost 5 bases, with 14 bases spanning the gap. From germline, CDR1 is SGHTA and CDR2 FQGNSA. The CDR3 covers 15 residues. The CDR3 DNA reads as TGTGCCAGCAGCTTAGAATGGGGGCGATGGTATGGCTACACCTTC. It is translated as CASSLEWGRWYGYTF.

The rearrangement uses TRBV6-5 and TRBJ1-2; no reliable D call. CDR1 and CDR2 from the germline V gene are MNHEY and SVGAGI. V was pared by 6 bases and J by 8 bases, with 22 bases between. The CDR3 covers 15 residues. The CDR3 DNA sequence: TGTGCCAGCAGGGCCTCGGGAGAATTCTATGAGGGCTACACCTTC. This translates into CASRASGEFYEGYTF.

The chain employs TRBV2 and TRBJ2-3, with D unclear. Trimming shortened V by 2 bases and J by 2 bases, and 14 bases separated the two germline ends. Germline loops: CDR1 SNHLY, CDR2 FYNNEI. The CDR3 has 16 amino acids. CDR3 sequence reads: CASSENELRFTDTQYF. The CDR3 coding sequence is TGTGCCAGCAGTGAAAATGAGTTGAGGTTCACAGATACGCAGTATTTT.

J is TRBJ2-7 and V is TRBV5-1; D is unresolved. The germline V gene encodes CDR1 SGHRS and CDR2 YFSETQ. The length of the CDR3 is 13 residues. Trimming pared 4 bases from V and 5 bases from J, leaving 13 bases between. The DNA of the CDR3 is TGCGCCAGCAGCGCAATTCTTGGGGACGAGCAGTACTTC. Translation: CASSAILGDEQYF.

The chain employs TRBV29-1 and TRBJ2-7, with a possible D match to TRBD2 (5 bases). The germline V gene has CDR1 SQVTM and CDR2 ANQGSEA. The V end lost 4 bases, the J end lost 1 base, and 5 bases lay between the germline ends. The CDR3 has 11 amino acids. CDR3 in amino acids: CSVGESYEQYF. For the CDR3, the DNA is TGCAGCGTTGGGGAGTCCTACGAGCAGTACTTC.

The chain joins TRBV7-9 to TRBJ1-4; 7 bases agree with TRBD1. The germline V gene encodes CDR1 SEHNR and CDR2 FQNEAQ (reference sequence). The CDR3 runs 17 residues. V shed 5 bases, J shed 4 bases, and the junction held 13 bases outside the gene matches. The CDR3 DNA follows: TGTGCCAGCAGCCACCTCCAGACAGGGCTTTTTAATGAAAAACTGTTTTTT. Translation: CASSHLQTGLFNEKLFF.

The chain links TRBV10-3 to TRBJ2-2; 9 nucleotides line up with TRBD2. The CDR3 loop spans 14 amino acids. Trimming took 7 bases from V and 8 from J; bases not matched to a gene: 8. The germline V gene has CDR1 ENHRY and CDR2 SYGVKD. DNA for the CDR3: TGTGCCATCATGGGACTAGCAGAAACGGGGGAGCTGTTTTTT. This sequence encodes CAIMGLAETGELFF.

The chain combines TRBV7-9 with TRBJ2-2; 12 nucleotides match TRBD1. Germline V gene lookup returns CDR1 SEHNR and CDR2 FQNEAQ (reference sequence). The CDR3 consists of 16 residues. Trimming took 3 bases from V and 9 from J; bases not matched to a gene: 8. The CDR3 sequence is CASSFIGGQGARELFF. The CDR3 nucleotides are TGTGCCAGCAGCTTCATAGGGGGACAGGGGGCCCGGGAGCTGTTTTTT. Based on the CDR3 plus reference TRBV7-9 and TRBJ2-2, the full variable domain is DTGVSQNPRHKITKRGQNVTFRCDPISEHNRLYWYRQTLGQGPEFLTYFQNEAQLEKSRLLSDRFSAERPKGSFSTLEIQRTEQGDSAMYLCASSFIGGQGARELFFGEGSRLTVL.

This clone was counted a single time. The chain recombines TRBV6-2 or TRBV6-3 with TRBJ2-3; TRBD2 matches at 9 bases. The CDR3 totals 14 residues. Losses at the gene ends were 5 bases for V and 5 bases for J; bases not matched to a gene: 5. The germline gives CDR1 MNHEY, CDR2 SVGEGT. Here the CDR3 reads CASSLAGSIDTQYF. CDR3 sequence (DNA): TGTGCCAGCAGTCTAGCGGGAAGTATAGATACGCAGTATTTT.

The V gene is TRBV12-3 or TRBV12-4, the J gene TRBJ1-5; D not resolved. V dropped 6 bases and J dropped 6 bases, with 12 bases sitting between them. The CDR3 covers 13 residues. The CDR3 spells CASSPLGRQPQHF. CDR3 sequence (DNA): TGTGCCAGCAGCCCATTGGGTCGTCAGCCCCAGCATTTT.

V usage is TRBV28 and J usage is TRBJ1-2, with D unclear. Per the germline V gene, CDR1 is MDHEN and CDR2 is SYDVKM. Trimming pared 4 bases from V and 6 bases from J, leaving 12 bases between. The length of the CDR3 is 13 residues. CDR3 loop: CASSSDWKDGYTF. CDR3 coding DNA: TGTGCCAGCAGTTCTGACTGGAAGGATGGCTACACCTTC.

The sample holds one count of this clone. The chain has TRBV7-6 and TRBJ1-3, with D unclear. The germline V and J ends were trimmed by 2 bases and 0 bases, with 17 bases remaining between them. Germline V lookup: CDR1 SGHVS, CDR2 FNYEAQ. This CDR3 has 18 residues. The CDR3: CASSLMSAEDLSGNTIYF. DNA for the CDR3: TGTGCCAGCAGCTTAATGTCGGCCGAAGACCTCTCTGGAAACACCATATATTTT.

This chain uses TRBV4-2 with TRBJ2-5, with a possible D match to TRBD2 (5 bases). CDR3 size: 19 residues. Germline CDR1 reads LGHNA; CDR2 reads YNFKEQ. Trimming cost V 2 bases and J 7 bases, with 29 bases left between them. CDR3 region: CASSQTFVRGGVSGTTQYF. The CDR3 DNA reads TGTGCCAGCAGCCAAACTTTCGTTCGGGGTGGGGTTTCTGGTACGACCCAGTACTTC.

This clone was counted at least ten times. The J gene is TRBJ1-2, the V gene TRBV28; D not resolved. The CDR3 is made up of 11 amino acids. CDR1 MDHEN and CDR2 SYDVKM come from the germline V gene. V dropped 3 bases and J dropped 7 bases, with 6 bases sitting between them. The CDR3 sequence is CASSFIGGYTF. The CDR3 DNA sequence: TGTGCCAGCAGTTTTATCGGTGGCTACACCTTC.

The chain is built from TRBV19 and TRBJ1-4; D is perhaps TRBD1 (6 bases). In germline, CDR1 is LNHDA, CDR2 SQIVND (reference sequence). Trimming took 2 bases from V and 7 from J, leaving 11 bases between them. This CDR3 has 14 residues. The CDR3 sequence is CASSILAGAEKLFF. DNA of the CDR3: TGTGCCAGTAGTATATTGGCAGGGGCTGAAAAACTGTTTTTT.